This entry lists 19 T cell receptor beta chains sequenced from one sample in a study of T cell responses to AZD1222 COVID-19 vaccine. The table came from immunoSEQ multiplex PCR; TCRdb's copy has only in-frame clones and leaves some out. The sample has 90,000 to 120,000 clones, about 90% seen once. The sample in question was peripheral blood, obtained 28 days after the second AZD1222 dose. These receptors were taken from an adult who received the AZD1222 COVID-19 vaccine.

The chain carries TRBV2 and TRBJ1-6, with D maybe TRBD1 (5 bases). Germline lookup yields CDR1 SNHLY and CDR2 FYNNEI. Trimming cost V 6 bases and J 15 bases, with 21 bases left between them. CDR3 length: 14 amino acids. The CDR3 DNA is TGTGCCAGCAGCCTAACAGGAGCAACTGCCGTCCTCCACTTT. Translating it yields CASSLTGATAVLHF.

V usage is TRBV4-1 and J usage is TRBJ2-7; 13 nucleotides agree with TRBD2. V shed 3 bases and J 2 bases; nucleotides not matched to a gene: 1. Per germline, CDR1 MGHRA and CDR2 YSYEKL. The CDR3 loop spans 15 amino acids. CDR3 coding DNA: TGCGCCAGCAGCCAGACTAGCGGGAGGACCTACGAGCAGTACTTC. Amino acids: CASSQTSGRTYEQYF.

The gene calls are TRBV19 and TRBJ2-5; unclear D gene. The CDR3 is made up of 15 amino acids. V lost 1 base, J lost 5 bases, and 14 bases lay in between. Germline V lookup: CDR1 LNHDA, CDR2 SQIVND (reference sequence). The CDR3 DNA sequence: TGTGCCAGTAGTATAGTACCCCTCCGTCGTGAGACCCAGTACTTC. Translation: CASSIVPLRRETQYF.

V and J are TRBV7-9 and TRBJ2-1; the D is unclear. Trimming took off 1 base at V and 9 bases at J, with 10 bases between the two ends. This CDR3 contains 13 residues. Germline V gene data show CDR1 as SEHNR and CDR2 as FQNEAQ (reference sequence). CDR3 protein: CASSLDWEIEQFF. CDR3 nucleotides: TGTGCCAGCAGCTTAGATTGGGAAATTGAGCAGTTCTTC.

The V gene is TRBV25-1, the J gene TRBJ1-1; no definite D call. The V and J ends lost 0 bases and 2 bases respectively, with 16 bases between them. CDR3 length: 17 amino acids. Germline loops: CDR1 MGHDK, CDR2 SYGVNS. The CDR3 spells CASSEYKPVRGNTEAFF. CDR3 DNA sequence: TGTGCCAGCAGTGAATACAAGCCAGTCCGGGGTAACACTGAAGCTTTCTTT.

The CDR3 sequence is CASSLRTRGTEAFF. As DNA, the CDR3 is TGTGCCAGCAGCTTACGAACGAGGGGCACTGAAGCTTTCTTT. The rearrangement uses TRBV7-8 and TRBJ1-1; D might be TRBD1 (5 bases). With 2 bases removed from V and 4 bases from J, the gap between germline ends came to 11 bases. Germline lookup yields CDR1 SGHVS and CDR2 FQNEAQ. This CDR3 has 14 residues.

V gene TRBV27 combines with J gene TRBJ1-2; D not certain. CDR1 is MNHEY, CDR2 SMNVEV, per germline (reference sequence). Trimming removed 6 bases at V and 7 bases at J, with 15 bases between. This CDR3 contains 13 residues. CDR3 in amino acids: CASRVGREGGYTF. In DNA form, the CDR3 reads TGTGCCAGCAGAGTAGGGAGGGAAGGTGGCTACACCTTC.

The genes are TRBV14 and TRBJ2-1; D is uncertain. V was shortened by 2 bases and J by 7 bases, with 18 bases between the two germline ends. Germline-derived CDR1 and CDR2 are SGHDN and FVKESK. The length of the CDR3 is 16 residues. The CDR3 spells CASSQLTSGSRNEQFF. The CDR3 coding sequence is TGTGCCAGCAGCCAACTCACCTCCGGATCGAGGAATGAGCAGTTCTTC. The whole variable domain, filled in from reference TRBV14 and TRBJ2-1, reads EAGVTQFPSHSVIEKGQTVTLRCDPISGHDNLYWYRRVMGKEIKFLLHFVKESKQDESGMPNNRFLAERTGGTYSTLKVQPAELEDSGVYFCASSQLTSGSRNEQFFGPGTRLTVL.

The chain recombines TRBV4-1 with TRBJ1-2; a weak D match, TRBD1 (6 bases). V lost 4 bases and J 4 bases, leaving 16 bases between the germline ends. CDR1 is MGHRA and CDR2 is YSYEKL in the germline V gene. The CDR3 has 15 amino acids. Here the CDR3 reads CASSLLPQGTYGYTF. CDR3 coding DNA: TGCGCCAGCAGCCTCCTACCCCAGGGGACCTATGGCTACACCTTC.

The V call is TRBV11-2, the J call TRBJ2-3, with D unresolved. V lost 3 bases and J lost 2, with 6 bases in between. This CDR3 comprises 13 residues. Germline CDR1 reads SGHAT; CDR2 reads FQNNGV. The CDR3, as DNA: TGTGCCAGCAGCTTTGGCTTCACAGATACGCAGTATTTT. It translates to CASSFGFTDTQYF.

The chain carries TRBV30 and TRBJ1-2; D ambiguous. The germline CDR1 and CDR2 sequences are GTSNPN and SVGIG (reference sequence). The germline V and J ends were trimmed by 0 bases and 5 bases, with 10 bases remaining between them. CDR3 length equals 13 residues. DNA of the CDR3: TGTGCCTGGAGTGTCAGTTCTGGGTATGGCTACACCTTC. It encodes CAWSVSSGYGYTF.

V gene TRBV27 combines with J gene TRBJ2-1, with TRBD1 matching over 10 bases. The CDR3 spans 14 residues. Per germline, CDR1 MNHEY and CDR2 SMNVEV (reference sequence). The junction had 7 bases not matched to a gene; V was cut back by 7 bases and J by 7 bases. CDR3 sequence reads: CASTRDRGWNEQFF. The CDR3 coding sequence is TGTGCCAGCACTCGGGACAGGGGCTGGAATGAGCAGTTCTTC.

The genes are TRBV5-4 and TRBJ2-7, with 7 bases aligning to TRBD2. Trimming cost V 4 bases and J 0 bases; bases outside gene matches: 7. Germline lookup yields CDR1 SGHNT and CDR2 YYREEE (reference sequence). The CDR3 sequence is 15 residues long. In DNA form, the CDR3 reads TGTGCCAGCAGCCAAGACCGGGACTACTCCTACGAGCAGTACTTC. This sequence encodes CASSQDRDYSYEQYF.

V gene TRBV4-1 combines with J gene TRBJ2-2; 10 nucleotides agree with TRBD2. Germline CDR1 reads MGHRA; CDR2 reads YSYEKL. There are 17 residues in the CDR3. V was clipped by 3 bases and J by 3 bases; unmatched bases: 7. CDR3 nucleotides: TGCGCCAGCAGCCAGGGATCTAGCGGGAGCGACACCGGGGAGCTGTTTTTT. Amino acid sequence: CASSQGSSGSDTGELFF.

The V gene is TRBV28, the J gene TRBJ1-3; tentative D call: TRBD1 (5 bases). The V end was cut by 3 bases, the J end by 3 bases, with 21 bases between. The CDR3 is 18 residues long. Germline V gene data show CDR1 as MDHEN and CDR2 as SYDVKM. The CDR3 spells CASSFSGGTWQRGNTIYF. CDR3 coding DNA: TGTGCCAGCAGTTTTTCGGGTGGGACGTGGCAGCGTGGAAACACCATATATTTT. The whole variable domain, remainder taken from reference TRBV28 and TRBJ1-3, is DVKVTQSSRYLVKRTGEKVFLECVQDMDHENMFWYRQDPGLGLRLIYFSYDVKMKEKGDIPEGYSVSREKKERFSLILESASTNQTSMYLCASSFSGGTWQRGNTIYFGEGSWLTVV.

CDR3 DNA sequence: TGCGCCAGCAGCCATTTCGGGCGGCAGGGGAGGAACTATGGCTACACCTTC. Its protein is CASSHFGRQGRNYGYTF. The rearrangement joins TRBV4-1 to TRBJ1-2; TRBD1 is a possible D gene (6 bases). In germline, CDR1 is MGHRA, CDR2 YSYEKL. V dropped 3 bases and J dropped 2 bases, with 19 bases sitting between them. The CDR3 runs to 17 residues.

The CDR3 reads CASSPGTGESYTF. CDR3 bases: TGTGCCAGCAGTCCGGGGACAGGGGAAAGCTACACCTTC. This chain uses TRBV12-3 or TRBV12-4 with TRBJ1-2; 10 bases align to TRBD1. The CDR3 extends over 13 amino acids. Trimming cost V 5 bases and J 9 bases; bases outside gene matches: 6.

In DNA, the CDR3 is TGTGCCAGCAGTGAATTTTCCGGGGAGCTGTTTTTT. This encodes CASSEFSGELFF. V usage is TRBV25-1 and J usage is TRBJ2-2; no firm D call. Trimming stripped 1 base from V and 6 bases from J, with 3 bases between. Germline values: CDR1 MGHDK, CDR2 SYGVNS. The CDR3 contains 12 residues.

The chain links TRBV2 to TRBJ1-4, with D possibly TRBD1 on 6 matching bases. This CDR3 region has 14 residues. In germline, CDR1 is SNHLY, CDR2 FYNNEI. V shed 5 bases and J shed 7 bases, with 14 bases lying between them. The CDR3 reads CASSLQGSSEKLFF. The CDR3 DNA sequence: TGTGCCAGCAGTCTACAGGGATCGAGTGAAAAACTGTTTTTT.